Below are 18 T cell receptor beta chains sequenced from a single sample in a study of beta chain features in type 1 diabetes. All of the isolated RNA was reverse transcribed, so expressed TCRB transcripts were sequenced. TCRdb keeps only in-frame clones here, not all; method: immunoSEQ multiplex PCR. The table has about 620,000 clones, around 16% seen once; the top ten hold more than 0.08%. The material sequenced was naive CD4+ T cells from blood. The receptors come from a man between 18 and 35 years old in good health.

The chain carries TRBV27 and TRBJ1-1; D not resolved. Germline CDR1 MNHEY, CDR2 SMNVEV (reference sequence). CDR3 size: 14 residues. V was clipped by 6 bases and J by 2 bases, with 13 bases between them. The CDR3 spells CASRGRVRNTEAFF. CDR3 sequence (DNA): TGTGCCAGCAGAGGTAGGGTACGTAACACTGAAGCTTTCTTT.

A few counts support this clone. This chain connects TRBV7-2 to TRBJ2-5; 9 nucleotides match TRBD1. The CDR3 loop spans 14 amino acids. Germline V gene lookup returns CDR1 SGHTA and CDR2 FQGNSA. The ends lost 3 bases at V and 5 bases at J; junction bases unmatched: 4. This chain's CDR3 is CASSLGQGSETQYF. CDR3 sequence (DNA): TGTGCCAGCAGCTTGGGACAGGGTAGCGAGACCCAGTACTTC.

Note on this clone: The sample has other DNA sequences that encode this CDR3 too. The chain couples TRBV18 to TRBJ2-5, with TRBD2 as a possible D gene (6 bases). Trimming cost V 0 bases and J 5 bases, with 10 bases left between them. This CDR3 contains 14 residues. From germline, CDR1 is KGHSH and CDR2 LQKENI. CDR3 loop: CASSPPGGRETQYF. The CDR3 region has the DNA TGTGCCAGCTCACCACCGGGGGGTCGGGAGACCCAGTACTTC.

The V gene is TRBV5-6, the J gene TRBJ1-2; 11 positions match TRBD1. This CDR3 has 13 amino acids. Germline loops: CDR1 SGHDT, CDR2 YYEEEE. Unmatched junction bases numbered 5, after V lost 4 bases and J lost 9 bases. For the CDR3, the DNA is TGTGCCAGCAGCCCGGACAGGGGGCCGAGCTACACCTTC. Protein: CASSPDRGPSYTF.

In its sample, this clone was seen a few times. CDR3 in amino acids: CASSSAGQGSNEQFF. Here the CDR3 DNA reads TGTGCCAGCAGTTCCGCGGGACAGGGAAGCAATGAGCAGTTCTTC. The V and J genes are TRBV28 and TRBJ2-1; TRBD1 matches at 9 bases. Germline CDR1 and CDR2: MDHEN and SYDVKM. The CDR3 sequence is 15 residues long. V dropped 4 bases and J dropped 6; count of bases not matched to a gene: 7.

The V gene is TRBV9, the J gene TRBJ1-5; D may be TRBD1 (5 bases). Germline V gene data show CDR1 as SGDLS and CDR2 as YYNGEE. V gave up 4 bases and J gave up 2 bases, with 19 bases separating them. There are 17 residues in the CDR3. The CDR3, as DNA: TGTGCCAGCAGCCCTTCGACAGCCCCGTACGGCAATCAGCCCCAGCATTTT. This translates into CASSPSTAPYGNQPQHF.

The rearrangement links TRBV27 to TRBJ2-5; 8 bases map to TRBD1. The CDR3 loop spans 14 amino acids. CDR1 is MNHEY and CDR2 is SMNVEV in the germline V gene (reference sequence). Trimming removed 4 bases from V and 4 bases from J; junction bases left unmatched: 5. CDR3 DNA: TGTGCCAGCAGTTCAGGGGGGACAGGAGAGACCCAGTACTTC. It specifies CASSSGGTGETQYF.

In its sample, this clone was seen many times. V is TRBV10-3 and J is TRBJ2-1; D is ambiguous. With 3 bases removed from V and 3 bases from J, the gap between germline ends came to 9 bases. Germline loops: CDR1 ENHRY, CDR2 SYGVKD. The CDR3 runs to 14 residues. The CDR3 protein is CAISDPRGYNEQFF. CDR3 DNA: TGTGCCATCAGTGACCCGAGAGGCTACAATGAGCAGTTCTTC.

This clone was seen a handful of times. This rearrangement joins TRBV18 to TRBJ2-7; 7 nucleotides agree with TRBD1. The CDR3 has 15 residues. The ends lost 1 base at V and 4 bases at J; junction bases unmatched: 7. Looked up from germline, CDR1 is KGHSH and CDR2 is LQKENI. The CDR3 spells CASSPLRGQGYEQYF. In DNA, the CDR3 is TGTGCCAGCTCACCACTTAGGGGGCAAGGGTACGAGCAGTACTTC.

The chain is built from TRBV12-5 and TRBJ2-1; the match to TRBD2 covers 9 bases. J was trimmed by 8 bases and V by 2 bases; bases with no gene match: 10. The CDR3 has 16 residues. Germline CDR1 reads LGHNT; CDR2 reads FRNRAP. The CDR3 loop reads CASGLTRGRALDEQFF. The CDR3 region has the DNA TGTGCTAGTGGTTTGACTCGCGGGAGGGCGTTGGATGAGCAGTTCTTC.

The chain uses TRBV5-1 and TRBJ1-5; perhaps TRBD1 as D (5 bases). V shed 0 bases and J shed 6 bases, with 13 bases lying between them. The CDR3 runs 15 residues. CDR1 and CDR2 (germline): SGHRS, YFSETQ. This CDR3 is CASSLGGSDGQPQHF. In nucleotides, the CDR3 is TGCGCCAGCAGCTTGGGGGGGTCCGACGGTCAGCCCCAGCATTTT.

The table lists this clone with a count of one. The chain couples TRBV29-1 to TRBJ1-2; the match to TRBD1 covers 7 bases. The CDR3 consists of 14 residues. Germline lookup yields CDR1 SQVTM and CDR2 ANQGSEA. The V gene end was trimmed by 6 bases and the J gene end by 7 bases; junction bases not matched to a gene: 14. DNA for the CDR3: TGCAGCGTCGACAGGGAACGGAGTTCTAGTGGCTACACCTTC. The encoded protein is CSVDRERSSSGYTF.

This chain joins TRBV7-9 and TRBJ1-4, with D maybe TRBD1 (5 bases). From germline, CDR1 is SEHNR and CDR2 FQNEAQ (reference sequence). V was clipped by 6 bases and J by 6 bases, with 14 bases between them. The CDR3 extends over 14 amino acids. CDR3 sequence (DNA): TGTGCCAGCAGGGTAGGAGGGGAGGATGAAAAACTGTTTTTT. This sequence encodes CASRVGGEDEKLFF.

This chain links TRBV5-1 with TRBJ2-1; D is undetermined. Germline V lookup: CDR1 SGHRS, CDR2 YFSETQ. V dropped 3 bases and J dropped 3 bases, with 7 bases sitting between them. CDR3 length equals 13 residues. The chain's CDR3 is CASSSEYYNEQFF. CDR3 sequence (DNA): TGCGCCAGCAGCTCAGAGTACTACAATGAGCAGTTCTTC. Supplemented by reference TRBV5-1 and TRBJ2-1, the full variable domain reads KAGVTQTPRYLIKTRGQQVTLSCSPISGHRSVSWYQQTPGQGLQFLFEYFSETQRNKGNFPGRFSGRQFSNSRSEMNVSTLELGDSALYLCASSSEYYNEQFFGPGTRLTVL.

The V call is TRBV18, the J call TRBJ2-1; 7 bases match TRBD2. The CDR3 has 15 amino acids. Germline V CDR1 and CDR2: KGHSH, LQKENI. The V and J ends lost 1 base and 2 bases, in that order; junction bases with no gene match: 2. In nucleotides, the CDR3 is TGTGCCAGCTCACCACAGGCGGGGGCCTACAATGAGCAGTTCTTC. This sequence encodes CASSPQAGAYNEQFF.

The V gene is TRBV5-1, the J gene TRBJ2-5, with unresolved D. This CDR3 is 14 amino acids long. Trimming cost V 9 bases and J 0 bases, with 15 bases left between them. Germline lookup yields CDR1 SGHRS and CDR2 YFSETQ. The CDR3 is CATTKNNNQETQYF. In DNA, the CDR3 is TGCGCCACCACCAAGAATAATAACCAAGAGACCCAGTACTTC.

This clone appeared a few times. The genes are TRBV18 and TRBJ1-2, with 9 nucleotides matching TRBD1. With V trimmed by 5 bases and J by 7 bases, 8 bases remained unmatched. The CDR3 totals 14 residues. Germline V CDR1 and CDR2: KGHSH, LQKENI. CDR3 in amino acids: CASSGTGNSFGYTF. The CDR3 DNA sequence: TGTGCCAGCTCAGGGACAGGGAACTCCTTTGGCTACACCTTC.

This clone has more than one count but fewer than ten. The chain carries TRBV4-2 and TRBJ2-1; 12 bases map to TRBD2. Germline-derived CDR1 and CDR2 are LGHNA and YNFKEQ. The CDR3 sequence is 16 residues long. V was clipped by 3 bases and J by 9 bases; unmatched bases: 9. The CDR3 region is CASSQPGTSGRGEQFF. The CDR3, as DNA: TGTGCCAGCAGCCAGCCCGGGACTAGCGGGCGTGGTGAGCAGTTCTTC.